This TCR beta chain was obtained from a study of CD8 T cells in ankylosing spondylitis. Study conclusions and caveats: Seemingly characteristic of ankylosing spondylitis blood was a TCR beta motif consisting of about 8 highly homologous variants. Disease-linked clones had a CD8+ phenotype and relatively low frequency in peripheral blood. Some of the motif variants had earlier been found in reactive arthritis patients' fluid and blood.

Details on this clonotype: Its antigen is unknown.

The trim removed 6 bases at V and 5 bases at J, leaving 6 bases unmatched. The CDR3 runs 13 residues. TCRdb re-called the 5' RACE reads through MiXCR, storing one row per CDR3 protein. The data hold about 300,000 distinct CDR3 sequences, with less than 25% observed a single time. This clonotype was obtained from a female donor with ankylosing spondylitis or in good health (not recorded which). The chain recombines TRBV12-3 or TRBV12-4 with TRBJ1-1; 7 positions agree with TRBD1. The sequenced material came from blood, either unsorted or a sorted T cell fraction (not recorded which). CDR3 in amino acids: CASRGQMITEAFF. The DNA for the CDR3 is TGTGCCAGCAGGGGACAGATGATAACTGAAGCTTTCTTT.